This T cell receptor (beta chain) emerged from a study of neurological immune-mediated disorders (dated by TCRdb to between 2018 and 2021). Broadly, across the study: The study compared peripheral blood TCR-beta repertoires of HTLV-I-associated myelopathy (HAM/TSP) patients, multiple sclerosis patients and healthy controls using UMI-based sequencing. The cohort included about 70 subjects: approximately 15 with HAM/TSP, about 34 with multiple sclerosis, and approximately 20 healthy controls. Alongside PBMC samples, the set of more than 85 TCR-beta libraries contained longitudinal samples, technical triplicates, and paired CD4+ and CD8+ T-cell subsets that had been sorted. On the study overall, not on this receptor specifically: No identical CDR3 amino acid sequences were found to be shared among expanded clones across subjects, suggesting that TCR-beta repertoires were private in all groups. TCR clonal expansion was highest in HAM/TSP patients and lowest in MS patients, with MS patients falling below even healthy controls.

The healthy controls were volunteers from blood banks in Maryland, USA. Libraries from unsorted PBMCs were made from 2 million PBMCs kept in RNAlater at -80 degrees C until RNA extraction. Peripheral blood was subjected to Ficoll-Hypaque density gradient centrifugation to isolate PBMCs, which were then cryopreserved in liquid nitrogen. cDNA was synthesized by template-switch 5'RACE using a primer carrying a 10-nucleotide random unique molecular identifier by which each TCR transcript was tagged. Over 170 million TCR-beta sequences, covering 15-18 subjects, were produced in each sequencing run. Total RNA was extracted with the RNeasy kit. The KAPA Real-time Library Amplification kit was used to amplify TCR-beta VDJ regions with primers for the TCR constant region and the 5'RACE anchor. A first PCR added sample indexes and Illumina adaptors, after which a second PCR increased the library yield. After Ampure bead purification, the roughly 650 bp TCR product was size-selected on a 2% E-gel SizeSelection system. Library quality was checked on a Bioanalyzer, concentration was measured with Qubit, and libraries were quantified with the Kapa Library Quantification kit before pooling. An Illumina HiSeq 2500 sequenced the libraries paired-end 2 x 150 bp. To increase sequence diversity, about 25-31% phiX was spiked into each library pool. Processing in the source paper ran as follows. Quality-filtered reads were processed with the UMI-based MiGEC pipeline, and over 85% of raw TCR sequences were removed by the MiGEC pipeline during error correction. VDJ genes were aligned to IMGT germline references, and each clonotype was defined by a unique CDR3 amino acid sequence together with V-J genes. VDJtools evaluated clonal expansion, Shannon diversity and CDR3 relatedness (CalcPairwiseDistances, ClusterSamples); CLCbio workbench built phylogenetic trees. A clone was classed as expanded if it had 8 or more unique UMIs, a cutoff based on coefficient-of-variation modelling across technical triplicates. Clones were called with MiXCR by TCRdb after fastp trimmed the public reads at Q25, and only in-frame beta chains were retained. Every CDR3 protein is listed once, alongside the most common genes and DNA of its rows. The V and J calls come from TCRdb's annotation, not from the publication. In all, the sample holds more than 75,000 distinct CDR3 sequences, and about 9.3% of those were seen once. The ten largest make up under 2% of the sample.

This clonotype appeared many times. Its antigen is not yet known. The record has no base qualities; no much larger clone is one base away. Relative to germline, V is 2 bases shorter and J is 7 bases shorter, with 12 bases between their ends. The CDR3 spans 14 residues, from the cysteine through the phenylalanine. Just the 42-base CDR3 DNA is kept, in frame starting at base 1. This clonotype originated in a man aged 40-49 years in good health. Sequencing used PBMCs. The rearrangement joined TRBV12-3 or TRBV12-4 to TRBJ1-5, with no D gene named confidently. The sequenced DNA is TGTGCCAGCAGTTTAATCGAGCTTAGGCAGCCCCAGCATTTT. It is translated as CASSLIELRQPQHF.